One and the same sample provided the 10 T cell receptor beta chains below, sequenced in a study of control samples from healthy donors and cancer patients. Some clones are missing from TCRdb's copy, which holds only in-frame ones; the method was immunoSEQ multiplex PCR. The sample holds approximately 160,000 clones; just over 90% are singletons and the top ten take 4.1%. Sequencing was carried out using blood. These receptors were taken from a woman aged 60-75 years in good health.

The rearrangement uses TRBV7-9 and TRBJ1-6, with 8 bases that match TRBD1. Per the germline V gene, CDR1 is SEHNR and CDR2 is FQNEAQ (reference sequence). The CDR3 has 15 amino acids. V lost 2 bases, J lost 8 bases, and 5 bases stayed unmatched. This CDR3 reads CASSLFSGGDSPLHF. DNA for the CDR3: TGTGCCAGCAGCTTATTTTCAGGGGGCGATTCACCCCTCCACTTT. The full variable domain, with the rest looked up from reference TRBV7-9 and TRBJ1-6, is DTGVSQNPRHKITKRGQNVTFRCDPISEHNRLYWYRQTLGQGPEFLTYFQNEAQLEKSRLLSDRFSAERPKGSFSTLEIQRTEQGDSAMYLCASSLFSGGDSPLHFGNGTRLTVT.

The V and J genes are TRBV6-5 and TRBJ2-1; D is perhaps TRBD1 (6 bases). The CDR3 is 16 amino acids. V was cut by 0 bases and J by 8 bases, with 17 bases left in between. In germline, CDR1 is MNHEY, CDR2 SVGAGI. The CDR3 region is CASSYSSTGMGDEQFF. The CDR3, as DNA: TGTGCCAGCAGTTACTCGAGTACAGGGATGGGAGATGAGCAGTTCTTC.

V gene TRBV9 combines with J gene TRBJ1-2, with D hard to call. Between the trimmed V and J ends, which lost 4 bases and 2 bases, there was a span of 15 bases. In germline, CDR1 is SGDLS, CDR2 YYNGEE. The CDR3 is 15 amino acids. The CDR3 DNA is TGTGCCAGCAGCCAAAGTGCAGAAAACAACTATGGCTACACCTTC. It codes for CASSQSAENNYGYTF. The full variable domain, completed using reference TRBV9 and TRBJ1-2, is DSGVTQTPKHLITATGQRVTLRCSPRSGDLSVYWYQQSLDQGLQFLIQYYNGEERAKGNILERFSAQQFPDLHSELNLSSLELGDSALYFCASSQSAENNYGYTFGSGTRLTVV.

The J gene is TRBJ2-7, the V gene TRBV7-2, with 8 nucleotides matching TRBD1. Germline CDR1 reads SGHTA; CDR2 reads FQGNSA. This CDR3 has 14 residues. The V segment lost 5 bases and the J segment 6 bases; nucleotides outside the gene matches: 9. CDR3 nucleotides: TGTGCCAGCAGCCAGGGGGCGGGCTTCGGCGAGCAGTACTTC. This encodes CASSQGAGFGEQYF.

This sequence joins TRBV7-2 and TRBJ1-5; D is unresolved. This CDR3 has 14 residues. V was trimmed by 0 bases and J by 5 bases, leaving 8 bases between them. Germline CDR1 is SGHTA and CDR2 is FQGNSA. CDR3 bases: TGTGCCAGCAGCTTAGCAAGGGCCGATCAGCCCCAGCATTTT. It yields the protein CASSLARADQPQHF. Full variable domain (rest looked up from reference TRBV7-2 and TRBJ1-5): GAGVSQSPSNKVTEKGKDVELRCDPISGHTALYWYRQSLGQGLEFLIYFQGNSAPDKSGLPSDRFSAERTGGSVSTLTIQRTQQEDSAVYLCASSLARADQPQHFGDGTRLSIL.

This chain uses TRBV10-3 with TRBJ1-2, with D perhaps TRBD1 (6 bases). The CDR3 sequence is 16 residues long. V lost 2 bases, J lost 2 bases, and 15 bases lay in between. Germline V gives CDR1 ENHRY, CDR2 SYGVKD. In DNA, the CDR3 is TGTGCCATCAGTGAGAGGACAGTAAAAGCAAACTATGGCTACACCTTC. This gives the protein CAISERTVKANYGYTF.

Comment on this clone: Other DNA sequences in the same sample also yield this CDR3. CDR3 bases: TGTGCCAGCAGCTTAGTTGGAGGGGTAAGCAATCAGCCCCAGCATTTT. This codes for CASSLVGGVSNQPQHF. The chain links TRBV11-2 to TRBJ1-5, with D maybe TRBD1 (5 bases). The CDR3 runs to 16 residues. Germline V gene data show CDR1 as SGHAT and CDR2 as FQNNGV. V lost 1 base and J lost 1, with 11 bases in between. Looking up the rest from reference TRBV11-2 and TRBJ1-5 gives the full variable domain: EAGVAQSPRYKIIEKRQSVAFWCNPISGHATLYWYQQILGQGPKLLIQFQNNGVVDDSQLPKDRFSAERLKGVDSTLKIQPAKLEDSAVYLCASSLVGGVSNQPQHFGDGTRLSIL.

This sequence joins TRBV10-2 and TRBJ2-1; 9 bases map to TRBD1. The CDR3 has 14 amino acids. The junction had 3 bases not matched to a gene; V was cut back by 6 bases and J by 3 bases. The V gene's germline CDR1 is WSHSY and CDR2 SAAADI. CDR3 in DNA: TGCGCCAGCAGCCGGACAGGGGTCTACAATGAGCAGTTCTTC. Amino acids: CASSRTGVYNEQFF.

The V and J genes are TRBV11-2 and TRBJ2-7; possible D gene TRBD2, 6 bases. V was shortened by 5 bases and J by 6 bases, with 23 bases between the two germline ends. Germline V gene sequence: CDR1 SGHAT, CDR2 FQNNGV. This CDR3 comprises 16 residues. CDR3 coding DNA: TGTGCCAGCAGCACCCAGGCGATCGGGAGAACCTCCGAGCAGTACTTC. This codes for CASSTQAIGRTSEQYF.

This chain connects TRBV7-2 to TRBJ2-7; 8 nucleotides line up with TRBD2. The ends lost 1 base at V and 3 bases at J; junction bases unmatched: 8. Germline loops: CDR1 SGHTA, CDR2 FQGNSA. The CDR3 consists of 16 residues. The CDR3 is CASSLEGTRIGYEQYF. In DNA form, the CDR3 reads TGTGCCAGCAGCTTAGAAGGGACTAGAATAGGCTACGAGCAGTACTTC.